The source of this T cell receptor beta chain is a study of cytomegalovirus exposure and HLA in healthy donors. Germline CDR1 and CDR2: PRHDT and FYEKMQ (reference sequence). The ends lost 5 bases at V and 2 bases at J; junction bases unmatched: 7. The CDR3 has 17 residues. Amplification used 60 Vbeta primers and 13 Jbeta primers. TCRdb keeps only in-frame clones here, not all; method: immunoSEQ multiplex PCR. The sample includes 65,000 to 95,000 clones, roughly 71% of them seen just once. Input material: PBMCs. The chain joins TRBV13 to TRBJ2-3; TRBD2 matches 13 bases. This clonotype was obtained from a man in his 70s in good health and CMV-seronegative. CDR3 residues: CASSLVGLAGVTDTQYF. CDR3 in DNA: TGTGCCAGCAGCCTAGTCGGACTAGCGGGGGTCACAGATACGCAGTATTTT. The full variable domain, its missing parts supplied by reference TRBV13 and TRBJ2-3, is AAGVIQSPRHLIKEKRETATLKCYPIPRHDTVYWYQQGPGQDPQFLISFYEKMQSDKGSIPDRFSAQQFSDYHSELNMSSLELGDSALYFCASSLVGLAGVTDTQYFGPGTRLTVL.